The 11 T cell receptor beta chains below all came from one sample that was sequenced in a study of blood T cell repertoires in COVID-19. Only in-frame clones appear in the TCRdb table, and some are missing; sequencing was by immunoSEQ multiplex PCR. The sample holds 150,000 to 200,000 clones, around 86% seen once. The sequencing input was peripheral blood. Every receptor here comes from a woman aged 65 to 85 with COVID-19, enrolled during active disease.

Of note for this clone: The sample holds other DNA sequences that translate to the same CDR3. The CDR3 DNA is TGCGCCAGCAGCTTACAGGGGGCGCGGAATAATGAGCAGTTCTTC. Translated: CASSLQGARNNEQFF. This sequence joins TRBV5-1 and TRBJ2-1; 9 bases match TRBD1. CDR3 length equals 15 residues. Germline trimming cut 2 bases from V and 7 bases from J; bases unmatched to any gene: 7. From germline, CDR1 is SGHRS and CDR2 YFSETQ. The full variable domain, with the rest looked up from reference TRBV5-1 and TRBJ2-1, is KAGVTQTPRYLIKTRGQQVTLSCSPISGHRSVSWYQQTPGQGLQFLFEYFSETQRNKGNFPGRFSGRQFSNSRSEMNVSTLELGDSALYLCASSLQGARNNEQFFGPGTRLTVL.

This chain uses TRBV7-3 with TRBJ1-1, with 7 bases aligning to TRBD1. The CDR3 totals 13 residues. CDR1 and CDR2 from the germline V gene are SGHTA and FQGTGA. V trimming: 5 bases; J trimming: 1 base; junction bases outside the gene matches: 1. CDR3 in amino acids: CASSKGANTEAFF. The CDR3 DNA follows: TGTGCCAGCAGCAAGGGGGCGAACACTGAAGCTTTCTTT.

The J gene is TRBJ1-1, the V gene TRBV7-9; TRBD1 agrees at 7 bases. The length of the CDR3 is 14 residues. V lost 3 bases to trimming and J lost 4 bases; unmatched junction nucleotides: 5. The germline CDR1 and CDR2 sequences are SEHNR and FQNEAQ (reference sequence). Written as DNA, the CDR3 is TGTGCCAGCAGCTTCAGGGGGTCGGGCACTGAAGCTTTCTTT. This translates into CASSFRGSGTEAFF.

This clone occurred once. This sequence joins TRBV3-1 (or the pseudogene TRBV3-2) and TRBJ1-1; D is uncertain. From germline, CDR1 is LGHDT and CDR2 YNNKEL (reference sequence). This CDR3 comprises 14 residues. V was cut by 3 bases and J by 8 bases, with 16 bases left in between. CDR3 in amino acids: CASSQNGGRIEAFF. The CDR3 DNA is TGTGCCAGCAGCCAGAATGGAGGGAGGATAGAAGCTTTCTTT.

The rearrangement links TRBV11-2 to TRBJ2-7; 9 nucleotides line up with TRBD1. CDR1 is SGHAT and CDR2 is FQNNGV in the germline V gene. The CDR3 contains 13 residues. V shed 5 bases, J shed 6 bases, and the junction held 5 bases outside the gene matches. The CDR3 nucleotides are TGTGCCAGCAGCGTCGGGACAGGGACCGAGCAGTACTTC. It is translated as CASSVGTGTEQYF.

This clone showed up just a few times. The chain is built from TRBV12-3 or TRBV12-4 and TRBJ1-1; 8 nucleotides match TRBD1. With V trimmed by 5 bases and J by 4 bases, 3 bases remained unmatched. The CDR3 extends over 13 amino acids. This CDR3 reads CASSGQGFTEAFF. Written as DNA, the CDR3 is TGTGCCAGCAGTGGACAGGGTTTCACTGAAGCTTTCTTT.

This chain connects TRBV4-3 to TRBJ2-5, with D perhaps matching TRBD2 (5 bases). V was trimmed by 0 bases and J by 2 bases, leaving 10 bases between them. The CDR3 runs to 15 residues. From germline, CDR1 is LGHNA and CDR2 YSLEER. CDR3 nucleotide sequence: TGCGCCAGCAGCCAAGACTCGGGATCTCAAGAGACCCAGTACTTC. Translated: CASSQDSGSQETQYF.

The chain combines TRBV27 with TRBJ2-4; weak D call: TRBD2 (5 bases). The germline CDR1 and CDR2 sequences are MNHEY and SMNVEV (reference sequence). V was cut by 0 bases and J by 0 bases, with 12 bases left in between. This CDR3 has 17 amino acids. The CDR3 sequence: CASSLSIGDLAKNIQYF. CDR3 nucleotides: TGTGCCAGCAGTTTATCGATCGGGGATCTAGCCAAAAACATTCAGTACTTC.

There are many counts of this clone. CDR3: CASSDRTYNEQFF. In nucleotides, the CDR3 is TGTGCCAGCAGTGACAGGACTTACAATGAGCAGTTCTTC. The rearrangement joins TRBV28 to TRBJ2-1; maybe TRBD1 (6 bases). Germline loops: CDR1 MDHEN, CDR2 SYDVKM. This CDR3 is built from 13 residues. V shed 5 bases and J shed 4 bases, with 9 bases lying between them.

The genes are TRBV5-8 and TRBJ2-1; no definite D call. Trimming removed 4 bases from V and 1 base from J, with 12 bases in between. The CDR3 is made up of 15 amino acids. The germline gives CDR1 SGHTS, CDR2 YDEGEE. CDR3 region: CASSRRYASYNEQFF. CDR3 sequence (DNA): TGTGCCAGCAGCCGCAGGTATGCTTCCTACAATGAGCAGTTCTTC.

This clone is a singleton in its sample. V and J are TRBV5-6 and TRBJ1-4; 8 bases agree with TRBD1. Germline CDR1 SGHDT, CDR2 YYEEEE. With V trimmed by 4 bases and J by 7 bases, 6 bases remained unmatched. The CDR3 length is 14 residues. The CDR3 DNA sequence: TGTGCCAGCAGCCGGGGACAGGTTGGTGAAAAACTGTTTTTT. This gives the protein CASSRGQVGEKLFF.